The 15 T cell receptor beta chains below all came from one sample that was sequenced in a study of blood T cell repertoires in COVID-19. Measured with immunoSEQ multiplex PCR; TCRdb has only the in-frame clones, and not every one. The sample comprises approximately 310,000 clones, about 85% of which are singletons, and approximately 1.9% rests with the top ten. The specimen sequenced was PBMCs or T cells enriched from blood (not recorded which). The source of these receptors is a woman in her twenties or thirties who had been exposed to COVID-19.

The chain has TRBV7-8 and TRBJ2-5; 8 bases fit TRBD1. The CDR3 has 15 residues. With 2 bases clipped from V and 4 bases from J, the junction kept 6 bases outside the gene matches. CDR1 and CDR2 (germline): SGHVS, FQNEAQ. This CDR3 reads CASSLQGARGETQYF. The CDR3 DNA follows: TGTGCCAGCAGCTTACAGGGGGCCAGGGGAGAGACCCAGTACTTC.

This clone was counted once. The V call is TRBV5-1, the J call TRBJ2-7; perhaps TRBD2 as D (6 bases). The CDR3 length is 14 residues. Trimming stripped 4 bases from V and 6 bases from J, with 17 bases between. Germline CDR1 and CDR2: SGHRS and YFSETQ. CDR3 loop: CASSPSGGYVEQYF. CDR3 nucleotide sequence: TGCGCCAGCAGCCCTTCTGGGGGGTACGTCGAGCAGTACTTC. The variable domain in full, with the rest retrieved from reference TRBV5-1 and TRBJ2-7, is KAGVTQTPRYLIKTRGQQVTLSCSPISGHRSVSWYQQTPGQGLQFLFEYFSETQRNKGNFPGRFSGRQFSNSRSEMNVSTLELGDSALYLCASSPSGGYVEQYFGPGTRLTVT.

This chain joins TRBV7-9 and TRBJ2-7; D is undetermined. The CDR3 consists of 15 residues. Trimming removed 3 bases at V and 5 bases at J, with 17 bases between. The V gene's germline CDR1 is SEHNR and CDR2 FQNEAQ (reference sequence). CDR3 DNA sequence: TGTGCCAGCAGCTTGCGTGCAGGTAACATCCACGAGCAGTACTTC. Its protein product is CASSLRAGNIHEQYF.

The chain joins TRBV6-2 or TRBV6-3 to TRBJ2-1; TRBD2 aligns across 10 bases. The CDR3 sequence is 15 residues long. Trimming took 5 bases from V and 9 from J; bases not matched to a gene: 10. CDR1 and CDR2 from the germline V gene are MNHEY and SVGEGT. This chain's CDR3 is CASSDRAGGQSEQFF. The CDR3 bases are TGTGCCAGCAGTGACCGAGCGGGGGGGCAAAGTGAGCAGTTCTTC.

This chain joins TRBV11-1 and TRBJ2-3, with TRBD1 matching over 12 bases. Looked up from germline, CDR1 is SGHAT and CDR2 is FQDESV (reference sequence). This CDR3 region has 12 residues. V was clipped by 10 bases and J by 8 bases; unmatched bases: 4. Here the CDR3 reads CATRDRGPTQYF. CDR3 coding DNA: TGTGCCACCCGGGACAGGGGGCCTACGCAGTATTTT.

The rearrangement joins TRBV12-3 or TRBV12-4 to TRBJ2-7; 7 bases fit TRBD1. The CDR3 runs to 12 residues. J lost 4 bases, V lost 8 bases, and 5 bases had no gene match. In DNA form, the CDR3 reads TGTGCCAGCGCAACAGGGGTTTACGAGCAGTACTTC. The encoded protein is CASATGVYEQYF.

The chain carries TRBV19 and TRBJ1-5, with TRBD1 matching 10 bases. Trimming removed 8 bases from V and 4 bases from J; junction bases left unmatched: 5. Germline CDR1 and CDR2: LNHDA and SQIVND (reference sequence). The CDR3 has 14 residues. The CDR3 DNA reads TGTGCCAGTTTTAAGGGACAGGGGAATCAGCCCCAGCATTTT. It is translated as CASFKGQGNQPQHF.

This chain connects TRBV27 to TRBJ1-2, with 7 bases lining up with TRBD1. The V gene's germline CDR1 is MNHEY and CDR2 SMNVEV (reference sequence). With V trimmed by 6 bases and J by 3 bases, 4 bases remained unmatched. CDR3 size: 13 residues. The DNA of the CDR3 is TGTGCCAGCAGAGGACAGGAGGACTATGGCTACACCTTC. Translating gives CASRGQEDYGYTF.

The chain joins TRBV4-3 to TRBJ2-1, with D tentatively TRBD1 (5 bases). Trimming shortened V by 0 bases and J by 6 bases, and 12 bases separated the two germline ends. Germline V gene sequence: CDR1 LGHNA, CDR2 YSLEER. The CDR3 length is 15 residues. The CDR3 region is CASSQDQTVPNEQFF. CDR3 sequence (DNA): TGCGCCAGCAGCCAAGATCAGACAGTTCCCAATGAGCAGTTCTTC.

Only one count was recorded for this clone. The V call is TRBV27, the J call TRBJ1-2, with 9 bases aligning to TRBD1. This CDR3 region has 13 residues. Germline assignment: CDR1 MNHEY and CDR2 SMNVEV (reference sequence). This chain's CDR3 is CASGLQGARGYTF. CDR3 sequence (DNA): TGTGCAAGCGGGTTACAGGGGGCAAGAGGCTACACCTTC.

The chain joins TRBV5-1 to TRBJ1-1; TRBD1 might be the D (5 bases). V lost 2 bases to trimming and J lost 1 base, with 9 bases between them. This CDR3 is built from 14 residues. Germline-derived CDR1 and CDR2 are SGHRS and YFSETQ. The CDR3 loop is CASSLKGQNTEAFF. The CDR3 region has the DNA TGCGCCAGCAGCTTAAAAGGACAGAACACTGAAGCTTTCTTT. Full variable domain (outside the CDR3, taken from reference TRBV5-1 and TRBJ1-1): KAGVTQTPRYLIKTRGQQVTLSCSPISGHRSVSWYQQTPGQGLQFLFEYFSETQRNKGNFPGRFSGRQFSNSRSEMNVSTLELGDSALYLCASSLKGQNTEAFFGQGTRLTVV.

This chain connects TRBV7-2 to TRBJ1-2; 10 bases agree with TRBD1. The CDR3 runs to 16 residues. The ends lost 5 bases at V and 3 bases at J; junction bases unmatched: 9. CDR1 is SGHTA and CDR2 is FQGNSA in the germline V gene. This CDR3 reads CASSPPLGQGYYGYTF. CDR3 nucleotide sequence: TGTGCCAGCAGCCCACCCCTGGGACAGGGGTACTATGGCTACACCTTC.

The rearrangement joins TRBV6-5 to TRBJ1-2, with TRBD1 matching over 7 bases. CDR3 length: 15 residues. The germline V gene encodes CDR1 MNHEY and CDR2 SVGAGI. J lost 2 bases, V lost 3 bases, and 6 bases had no gene match. The CDR3 loop reads CASSYLDRVNYGYTF. The CDR3 DNA reads TGTGCCAGCAGTTATCTCGACAGGGTGAACTATGGCTACACCTTC.

The V call is TRBV5-1, the J call TRBJ2-7; D is perhaps TRBD1 (6 bases). Trimming shortened V by 3 bases and J by 5 bases, and 15 bases separated the two germline ends. The CDR3 covers 14 residues. Germline V gene data show CDR1 as SGHRS and CDR2 as YFSETQ. The CDR3 protein is CASSSAGDRNEQYF. The CDR3 DNA reads TGCGCCAGCAGCTCAGCAGGGGATCGTAACGAGCAGTACTTC.

This rearrangement joins TRBV10-3 to TRBJ2-3; D not certain. The CDR3 totals 14 residues. Per the germline V gene, CDR1 is ENHRY and CDR2 is SYGVKD. V was pared by 11 bases and J by 5 bases, with 20 bases between. CDR3 sequence: CAVTVGPNLDTQYF. In DNA form, the CDR3 reads TGTGCCGTCACGGTCGGTCCGAACTTAGATACGCAGTATTTT.